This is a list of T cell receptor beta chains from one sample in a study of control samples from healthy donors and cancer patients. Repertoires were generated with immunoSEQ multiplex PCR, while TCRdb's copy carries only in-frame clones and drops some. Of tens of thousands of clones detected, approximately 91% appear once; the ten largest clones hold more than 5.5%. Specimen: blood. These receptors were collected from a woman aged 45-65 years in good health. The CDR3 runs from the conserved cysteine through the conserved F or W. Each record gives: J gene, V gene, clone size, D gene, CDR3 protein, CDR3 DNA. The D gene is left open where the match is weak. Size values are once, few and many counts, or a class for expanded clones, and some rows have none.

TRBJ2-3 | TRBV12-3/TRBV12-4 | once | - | CASSPNWDTQYF | TGTGCCAGCAGCCCTAACTGGGATACGCAGTATTTT
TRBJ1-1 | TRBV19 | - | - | CASSRTHTEAFF | TGTGCCAGTAGCAGGACCCACACTGAAGCTTTCTTT
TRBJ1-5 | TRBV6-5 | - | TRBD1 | CASSTGEDQPQHF | TGTGCCAGCAGCACAGGGGAGGATCAGCCCCAGCATTTT
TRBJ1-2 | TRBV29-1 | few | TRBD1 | CSVDGQGAKGYTF | TGCAGCGTTGATGGCCAGGGGGCGAAGGGCTACACCTTC
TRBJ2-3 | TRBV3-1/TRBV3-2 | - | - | CASSLNPGDTQYF | TGTGCCAGCAGCCTTAACCCGGGAGATACGCAGTATTTT
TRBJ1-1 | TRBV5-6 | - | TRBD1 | CASRLTGGASSPAEAFF | TGTGCCAGCAGGCTTACAGGGGGCGCGTCCTCTCCCGCGGAAGCTTTCTTT
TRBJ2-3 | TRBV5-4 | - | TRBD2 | CASHRTSGGADTQYF | TGTGCCAGCCATCGAACTAGCGGGGGGGCAGATACGCAGTATTTT
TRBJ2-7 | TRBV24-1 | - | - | CATRTWAGDPYEQYF | TGTGCCACCAGGACGTGGGCAGGGGACCCCTACGAGCAGTACTTC
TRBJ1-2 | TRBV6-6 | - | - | CASSYSTRGSGGYTF | TGTGCCAGCAGTTACTCGACTAGGGGGTCTGGTGGCTACACCTTC
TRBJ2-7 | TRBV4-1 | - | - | CASSQDLGYEQYF | TGCGCCAGCAGCCAAGATTTGGGGTACGAGCAGTACTTC
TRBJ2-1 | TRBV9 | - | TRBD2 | CASSGTSGAYNEQFF | TGTGCCAGCAGCGGAACTAGCGGCGCTTACAATGAGCAGTTCTTC
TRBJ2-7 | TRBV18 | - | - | CASSPARGNYEQYF | TGTGCCAGCTCACCTGCCCGTGGGAACTACGAGCAGTACTTC
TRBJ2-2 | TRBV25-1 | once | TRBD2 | CASSETPGLADYTGELFF | TGTGCCAGCAGTGAAACTCCGGGACTAGCGGACTACACCGGGGAGCTGTTTTTT